This entry features one T cell receptor beta chain sequence. Here immunoSEQ multiplex PCR was the method, and the copy in TCRdb shows in-frame clones only, minus some. This table has roughly 180,000 clones, approximately 80% appearing once. The sample is drawn from a study of blood T cell repertoires in COVID-19. Study at large: Sites across the United States, Italy and Spain contributed samples from acute and convalescent COVID-19.

The CDR3 runs 17 residues. V was pared by 0 bases and J by 2 bases, with 16 bases between. The receptor comes from a human donor in a cohort sampled during active COVID-19. Specimen: peripheral blood. The chain uses TRBV23-1 and TRBJ1-1, with D unresolved. TRBV23-1 qualifies as an ORF whose function is uncertain. The CDR3 protein is CASSQSRGKKANTEAFF. CDR3 DNA sequence: TGCGCCAGCAGTCAATCACGGGGAAAAAAGGCCAACACTGAAGCTTTCTTT.